The rows below give T cell receptor beta chains drawn from one sample of a study of graft-versus-host responses after intestinal transplantation. Sequenced by immunoSEQ multiplex PCR; TCRdb stores in-frame clones only, minus some. This table holds about 94,000 clones, roughly nine tenths found once. Their target antigens are unknown. Sequenced here: unstimulated CD8+ T cells sorted from spleen or lymph node cells, sampled before intestinal transplant. The receptors stem from a human donor who received an intestinal transplant. CDR3s include the opening cysteine and the closing phenylalanine or tryptophan. The order of the fields is clone size, J gene, V gene, D gene, CDR3 DNA, CDR3 protein. D genes are given only for firm matches. Not every row has a clone size; where given, it reads once, few, many or a size class.

clone size: NA
J gene: TRBJ2-7
V gene: TRBV6-1
D gene: NA
CDR3 DNA: TGTGCCAGCAGTGAAGCCCCCCCGGGTCGAGGATCCTACGAGCAGTACTTC
CDR3 protein: CASSEAPPGRGSYEQYF

clone size: NA
J gene: TRBJ2-7
V gene: TRBV9
D gene: NA
CDR3 DNA: TGTGCCAGCAGCGAGGGGGCGGGAGGCTACGAGCAGTACTTC
CDR3 protein: CASSEGAGGYEQYF

clone size: NA
J gene: TRBJ1-5
V gene: TRBV5-5
D gene: NA
CDR3 DNA: TGTGCCAGCAGCTTGGTACCAGGGGGCAATCAGCCCCAGCATTTT
CDR3 protein: CASSLVPGGNQPQHF

clone size: NA
J gene: TRBJ1-2
V gene: TRBV27
D gene: NA
CDR3 DNA: TGTGCCACCGCGGGGGCAGGGGATGGCTACACCTTC
CDR3 protein: CATAGAGDGYTF

clone size: once
J gene: TRBJ2-3
V gene: TRBV11-2
D gene: TRBD2
CDR3 DNA: TGTGCCAGCAGCCTAAGGGACTACACAGATACGCAGTATTTT
CDR3 protein: CASSLRDYTDTQYF

clone size: once
J gene: TRBJ1-1
V gene: TRBV6-5
D gene: NA
CDR3 DNA: TGTGCCAGCAGGGACTGGAAGGAGACGGGCACTGAAGCTTTCTTT
CDR3 protein: CASRDWKETGTEAFF

clone size: NA
J gene: TRBJ2-7
V gene: TRBV7-9
D gene: NA
CDR3 DNA: TGTGCCAGCAGTTCCCCCCTCCGGCAGGGAGGTTCCTACGAGCAGTACTTC
CDR3 protein: CASSSPLRQGGSYEQYF

clone size: NA
J gene: TRBJ2-3
V gene: TRBV19
D gene: NA
CDR3 DNA: TGTGCCAGTAGTATATGGGGGGATGCCACAGATACGCAGTATTTT
CDR3 protein: CASSIWGDATDTQYF

clone size: NA
J gene: TRBJ2-5
V gene: TRBV30
D gene: NA
CDR3 DNA: TGTGCCTGGAGTCCAGGGGAGACCCAGTACTTC
CDR3 protein: CAWSPGETQYF

clone size: NA
J gene: TRBJ2-1
V gene: TRBV30
D gene: TRBD2
CDR3 DNA: TGTGCCCGCCGGGGGGAAGGGAACAATGAGCAGTTCTTC
CDR3 protein: CARRGEGNNEQFF

clone size: few
J gene: TRBJ1-1
V gene: TRBV7-9
D gene: NA
CDR3 DNA: TGTGCCAGCAGCCGAGGTGCTCCTGAAGCTTTCTTT
CDR3 protein: CASSRGAPEAFF

clone size: NA
J gene: TRBJ2-5
V gene: TRBV5-6
D gene: NA
CDR3 DNA: TGTGCCAGCAGCTTGGTCGGACAGATGGAGACCCAGTACTTC
CDR3 protein: CASSLVGQMETQYF

clone size: NA
J gene: TRBJ2-2
V gene: TRBV6-6
D gene: TRBD1
CDR3 DNA: TGTGCCAGCAGTTCATATAGACAGGGGGCAACCGGGGAGCTGTTTTTT
CDR3 protein: CASSSYRQGATGELFF

clone size: NA
J gene: TRBJ2-1
V gene: TRBV9
D gene: TRBD2
CDR3 DNA: TGTGCCAGCAGCCCTAGCGGGAGGAGTATCGACAATGAGCAGTTCTTC
CDR3 protein: CASSPSGRSIDNEQFF

clone size: NA
J gene: TRBJ2-7
V gene: TRBV4-1
D gene: TRBD1
CDR3 DNA: TGCGCCAGCAGCCTCCGGGGTCCCTTCTCCGGGACAGGGTCCTACGAGCAGTACTTC
CDR3 protein: CASSLRGPFSGTGSYEQYF

clone size: NA
J gene: TRBJ2-7
V gene: TRBV2
D gene: NA
CDR3 DNA: TGTGCCAGCAGTGAACGGGGGGCGCCTTTAGAGCAGTACTTC
CDR3 protein: CASSERGAPLEQYF

clone size: NA
J gene: TRBJ2-1
V gene: TRBV7-9
D gene: NA
CDR3 DNA: TGTGCCAGCAGCTTACCGGGTAATGAGCAGTTCTTC
CDR3 protein: CASSLPGNEQFF

clone size: NA
J gene: TRBJ2-5
V gene: TRBV5-1
D gene: NA
CDR3 DNA: TGCGCCAGCAGCTTGACAGGGTCTAAAGAGACCCAGTACTTC
CDR3 protein: CASSLTGSKETQYF

clone size: NA
J gene: TRBJ2-1
V gene: TRBV30
D gene: TRBD2
CDR3 DNA: TGTGCCTGGAGTCCCGCTAGCGGGAGCCGGGATGAGCAGTTCTTC
CDR3 protein: CAWSPASGSRDEQFF

clone size: NA
J gene: TRBJ2-7
V gene: TRBV4-2
D gene: NA
CDR3 DNA: TGTGCCAGCAGCCAAGAAGGAACTTCTCCGAGCGGCTACGAGCAGTACTTC
CDR3 protein: CASSQEGTSPSGYEQYF

clone size: NA
J gene: TRBJ2-1
V gene: TRBV19
D gene: NA
CDR3 DNA: TGTGCCAGTAGTCTGACAGGCGGCAATGAGCAGTTCTTC
CDR3 protein: CASSLTGGNEQFF

clone size: NA
J gene: TRBJ2-7
V gene: TRBV7-6
D gene: NA
CDR3 DNA: TGTGCCAGCAGCCTAACGGACTCCCCCTACGAGCAGTACTTC
CDR3 protein: CASSLTDSPYEQYF

clone size: NA
J gene: TRBJ1-1
V gene: TRBV4-3
D gene: TRBD1
CDR3 DNA: TGCGCCAGCAGCCAAGACCGAACCTCCGGGACAGGGGGGAGCACTGAAGCTTTCTTT
CDR3 protein: CASSQDRTSGTGGSTEAFF

clone size: NA
J gene: TRBJ2-3
V gene: TRBV27
D gene: NA
CDR3 DNA: TGTGCCAGCAGCCCCTCCCCTGCGAGGGCCATAGATACGCAGTATTTT
CDR3 protein: CASSPSPARAIDTQYF

clone size: NA
J gene: TRBJ2-5
V gene: TRBV28
D gene: TRBD2
CDR3 DNA: TGTGCCAGCAGACCTGAGCGCCGGGGGGGGACCCAGTACTTC
CDR3 protein: CASRPERRGGTQYF

clone size: NA
J gene: TRBJ2-7
V gene: TRBV6-5
D gene: TRBD1
CDR3 DNA: TGTGCCAGCAGTTACGCAGGGGGAAGCGAGCAGTACTTC
CDR3 protein: CASSYAGGSEQYF

clone size: NA
J gene: TRBJ2-3
V gene: TRBV11-2
D gene: TRBD2
CDR3 DNA: TGTGCCAGCGGTAGCGGGGGTAGCACAGATACGCAGTATTTT
CDR3 protein: CASGSGGSTDTQYF

clone size: NA
J gene: TRBJ2-3
V gene: TRBV7-8
D gene: NA
CDR3 DNA: TGTGCCAGCAGCTTAGTCGCGGGTGTTACAGATACGCAGTATTTT
CDR3 protein: CASSLVAGVTDTQYF